These 17 T cell receptor beta chains came from one sample sequenced in a study of T cell responses to AZD1222 COVID-19 vaccine. The method was immunoSEQ multiplex PCR; TCRdb's version includes in-frame clones alone and lacks a portion of them. This table has approximately 150,000 clones, around 90% appearing once. The specimen comprised peripheral blood, sampled 28 days after the second AZD1222 dose. These receptors were collected from an adult who received the AZD1222 COVID-19 vaccine.

The chain carries TRBV12-3 or TRBV12-4 and TRBJ2-7; D gene unclear. The CDR3 sequence is 12 residues long. The V end was cut by 3 bases, the J end by 4 bases, with 7 bases between. The CDR3: CASSFTRYEQYF. CDR3 nucleotide sequence: TGTGCCAGCAGTTTTACCCGGTACGAGCAGTACTTC.

This chain uses TRBV14 with TRBJ2-1; 11 bases align to TRBD2. The CDR3 length is 20 residues. The V segment lost 4 bases and the J segment 2 bases; nucleotides outside the gene matches: 16. Germline values: CDR1 SGHDN, CDR2 FVKESK. This chain's CDR3 is CASSPLGGTSGGTAYNEQFF. DNA for the CDR3: TGTGCCAGCAGCCCGCTAGGAGGGACTAGCGGTGGTACGGCCTACAATGAGCAGTTCTTC.

Worth noting for this clone: Distinct nucleotide sequences in the sample also encode this CDR3. The J gene is TRBJ1-2, the V gene TRBV9, with D hard to call. CDR3 length: 13 amino acids. V lost 3 bases to trimming and J lost 0 bases, with 6 bases between them. Germline CDR1 and CDR2: SGDLS and YYNGEE. DNA for the CDR3: TGTGCCAGCAGCGATGGAACTAACTATGGCTACACCTTC. Its protein is CASSDGTNYGYTF. The whole variable domain, remainder taken from reference TRBV9 and TRBJ1-2, is DSGVTQTPKHLITATGQRVTLRCSPRSGDLSVYWYQQSLDQGLQFLIQYYNGEERAKGNILERFSAQQFPDLHSELNLSSLELGDSALYFCASSDGTNYGYTFGSGTRLTVV.

CDR3 bases: TGTGCCAGCAGCCCGGGAAGGGTTCCCGCAACTAATGAAAAACTGTTTTTT. Protein sequence: CASSPGRVPATNEKLFF. The chain is built from TRBV3-1 (or the pseudogene TRBV3-2) and TRBJ1-4; D not certain. This CDR3 is 17 amino acids long. Germline CDR1 reads LGHDT; CDR2 reads YNNKEL (reference sequence). V was pared by 4 bases and J by 0 bases, with 15 bases between.

This chain uses TRBV6-5 with TRBJ1-2, with D unclear. CDR3 length equals 13 residues. In germline, CDR1 is MNHEY, CDR2 SVGAGI. The V end was cut by 7 bases, the J end by 3 bases, with 12 bases between. The CDR3 coding sequence is TGTGCCAGCACCGACATCCCCCACTATGGCTACACCTTC. Protein product: CASTDIPHYGYTF.

This chain uses TRBV18 with TRBJ2-2; no clear D. This CDR3 spans 14 amino acids. V lost 1 base to trimming and J lost 6 bases, with 9 bases between them. From germline, CDR1 is KGHSH and CDR2 LQKENI. CDR3 protein: CASSPLGPAGELFF. The CDR3 bases are TGTGCCAGCTCACCACTCGGGCCGGCCGGGGAGCTGTTTTTT.

There are a few counts of this clone. The gene calls are TRBV7-9 and TRBJ2-2; 9 positions agree with TRBD1. This CDR3 has 15 amino acids. Germline CDR1 is SEHNR and CDR2 is FQNEAQ (reference sequence). J gave up 10 bases and V 3 bases, and 9 bases lay outside the gene matches. The CDR3 nucleotides read TGTGCCAGCAGCTTCCGGGACAGGGTGTCTCCGGAGCTGTTTTTT. It encodes CASSFRDRVSPELFF. Full variable domain (missing parts from reference TRBV7-9 and TRBJ2-2): DTGVSQNPRHKITKRGQNVTFRCDPISEHNRLYWYRQTLGQGPEFLTYFQNEAQLEKSRLLSDRFSAERPKGSFSTLEIQRTEQGDSAMYLCASSFRDRVSPELFFGEGSRLTVL.

This sequence joins TRBV7-4 and TRBJ1-2; no clear D. V lost 5 bases and J lost 7, with 20 bases in between. Germline V lookup: CDR1 SGHVT, CDR2 SQSDAQ. CDR3 length equals 15 residues. This chain's CDR3 is CASSHQRGPSGGYTF. The CDR3 nucleotides read TGTGCCAGCAGCCACCAGCGGGGTCCCTCAGGTGGCTACACCTTC.

The J gene is TRBJ1-4, the V gene TRBV13; 10 bases map to TRBD1. J gave up 7 bases and V 4 bases, and 3 bases lay outside the gene matches. The CDR3 contains 14 residues. Germline lookup yields CDR1 PRHDT and CDR2 FYEKMQ (reference sequence). The chain's CDR3 is CASSSGTGVEKLFF. The CDR3 nucleotides read TGTGCCAGCAGCTCCGGGACAGGGGTTGAAAAACTGTTTTTT.

V is TRBV9 and J is TRBJ1-5; 9 nucleotides agree with TRBD1. The V gene end was trimmed by 9 bases and the J gene end by 2 bases; junction bases not matched to a gene: 9. Germline V gene sequence: CDR1 SGDLS, CDR2 YYNGEE. The CDR3 loop spans 15 amino acids. This chain's CDR3 is CATSFGQGRNQPQHF. As DNA, the CDR3 is TGTGCCACTTCGTTCGGACAGGGGCGCAATCAGCCCCAGCATTTT.

Worth noting for this clone: The sample carries other DNA sequences with the same CDR3. The CDR3 region has the DNA TGTGCCAGCAGTCCGGACGGGAACACTGAAGCTTTCTTT. Amino acids: CASSPDGNTEAFF. This chain connects TRBV5-6 to TRBJ1-1; unclear D gene. The CDR3 totals 13 residues. In germline, CDR1 is SGHDT, CDR2 YYEEEE. The V end was cut by 5 bases, the J end by 1 base, with 9 bases between.

The sample holds a few counts of this clone. The chain combines TRBV6-5 with TRBJ1-5; no firm D call. CDR3 length: 15 amino acids. Trimming removed 0 bases from V and 4 bases from J, with 10 bases in between. Germline V gene lookup returns CDR1 MNHEY and CDR2 SVGAGI. CDR3 DNA sequence: TGTGCCAGCAGTTACTCGAAAATCGCTAATCAGCCCCAGCATTTT. Its translation: CASSYSKIANQPQHF.

J is TRBJ2-7 and V is TRBV11-2; TRBD1 matches at 7 bases. The CDR3 runs to 16 residues. With V trimmed by 1 base and J by 5 bases, 11 bases remained unmatched. CDR1 is SGHAT and CDR2 is FQNNGV in the germline V gene. This chain's CDR3 is CASSLVPGTGDNEQYF. The CDR3 DNA sequence: TGTGCCAGCAGCTTAGTCCCCGGAACAGGGGATAACGAGCAGTACTTC.

The chain joins TRBV7-9 to TRBJ1-1; 8 positions match TRBD1. The CDR3 consists of 15 residues. With 3 bases clipped from V and 4 bases from J, the junction kept 7 bases outside the gene matches. CDR1 and CDR2 from the germline V gene are SEHNR and FQNEAQ (reference sequence). The CDR3 DNA sequence: TGTGCCAGCAGCTTGGGGTACAGGGGGGGCACTGAAGCTTTCTTT. The encoded protein is CASSLGYRGGTEAFF.

The chain uses TRBV7-9 and TRBJ2-1; D is unclear. Looked up from germline, CDR1 is SEHNR and CDR2 is FQNEAQ (reference sequence). With 6 bases removed from V and 8 bases from J, the gap between germline ends came to 11 bases. The CDR3 consists of 12 residues. CDR3 in DNA: TGTGCCAGCAGTCACCAAGGATATGAGCAGTTCTTC. The encoded protein is CASSHQGYEQFF.

CDR3 in amino acids: CASSPQGLQPQHF. DNA of the CDR3: TGTGCCAGCAGCCCCCAGGGGCTGCAGCCCCAGCATTTT. V gene TRBV12-3 or TRBV12-4 combines with J gene TRBJ1-5, with a weak D call TRBD1 (6 bases). Trimming left V 6 bases short and J 7 bases short, with 13 bases between. The CDR3 is made up of 13 amino acids.

V usage is TRBV27 and J usage is TRBJ2-7, with unresolved D. The V gene's germline CDR1 is MNHEY and CDR2 SMNVEV (reference sequence). CDR3 length equals 14 residues. V gave up 2 bases and J gave up 0 bases, with 8 bases separating them. Here the CDR3 DNA reads TGTGCCAGCAGTTTACTCGGGCCCTCCTACGAGCAGTACTTC. This encodes CASSLLGPSYEQYF.